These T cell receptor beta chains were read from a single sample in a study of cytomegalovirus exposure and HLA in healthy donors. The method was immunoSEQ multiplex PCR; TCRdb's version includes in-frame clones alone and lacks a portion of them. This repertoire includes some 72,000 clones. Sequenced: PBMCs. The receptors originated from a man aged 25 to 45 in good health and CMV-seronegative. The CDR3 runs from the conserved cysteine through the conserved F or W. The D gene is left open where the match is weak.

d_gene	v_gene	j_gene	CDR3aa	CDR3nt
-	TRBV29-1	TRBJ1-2	CSVHRDMMFGYTF	TGCAGCGTCCACCGGGACATGATGTTTGGCTACACCTTC
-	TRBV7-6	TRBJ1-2	CASSSGSRGQRYGYTF	TGTGCCAGCAGCTCCGGGTCCAGGGGCCAACGCTATGGCTACACCTTC
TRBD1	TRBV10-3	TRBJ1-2	CAISDVRTGDGYGYTF	TGTGCCATCAGTGACGTCAGAACAGGGGACGGCTATGGCTACACCTTC
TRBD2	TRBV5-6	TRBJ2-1	CASSFKAGESWNEQFF	TGTGCCAGCAGCTTTAAAGCGGGAGAGAGCTGGAATGAGCAGTTCTTC
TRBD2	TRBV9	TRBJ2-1	CASSVAGRTSYNEQFF	TGTGCCAGCAGCGTAGCCGGGCGGACTAGTTACAATGAGCAGTTCTTC
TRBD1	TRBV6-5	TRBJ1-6	CASSYWAGGYNSPLHF	TGTGCCAGCAGTTACTGGGCAGGGGGGTATAATTCACCCCTCCACTTT
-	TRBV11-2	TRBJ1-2	CASSPPDWGPDYGYTF	TGTGCCAGCAGCCCCCCCGACTGGGGGCCGGACTATGGCTACACCTTC
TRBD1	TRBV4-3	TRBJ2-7	CASSQGDRESYEQYF	TGCGCCAGCAGCCAAGGGGACAGGGAATCCTACGAGCAGTACTTC
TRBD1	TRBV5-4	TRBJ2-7	CASSFDRGHEQYF	TGTGCCAGCAGCTTTGACAGGGGTCACGAGCAGTACTTC
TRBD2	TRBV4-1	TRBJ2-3	CASSQRGKREPRDTQYF	TGCGCCAGCAGCCAAAGGGGAAAGCGGGAGCCACGAGATACGCAGTATTTT
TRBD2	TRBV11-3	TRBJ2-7	CASSLGLAGLYEQYF	TGTGCCAGCAGCTTGGGACTAGCGGGACTCTACGAGCAGTACTTC
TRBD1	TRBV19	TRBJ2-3	CASIRTGGSGTQYF	TGTGCCAGTATCAGGACAGGGGGCAGTGGAACGCAGTATTTT
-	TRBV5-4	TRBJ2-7	CASSLWSGSHEQYF	TGTGCCAGCAGCTTGTGGAGCGGGTCCCACGAGCAGTACTTC
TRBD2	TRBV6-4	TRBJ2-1	CASSSGDGHNEQFF	TGTGCCAGCTCTAGCGGGGATGGACACAATGAGCAGTTCTTC
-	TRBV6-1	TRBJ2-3	CASSGWGGLDTQYF	TGTGCCAGCAGTGGGTGGGGGGGCCTAGATACGCAGTATTTT
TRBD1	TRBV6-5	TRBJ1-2	CASSRGQPDYGYTF	TGTGCCAGCAGCAGGGGACAGCCGGACTATGGCTACACCTTC
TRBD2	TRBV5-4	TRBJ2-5	CASSLDSGRGETQYF	TGTGCCAGCAGCTTGGATAGCGGGAGAGGGGAGACCCAGTACTTC
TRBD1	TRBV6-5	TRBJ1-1	CASSSPPEGARGAFF	TGTGCCAGCAGTTCACCACCCGAGGGGGCGCGTGGAGCTTTCTTT
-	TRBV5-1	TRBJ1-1	CASSSQGPVGEAFF	TGCGCCAGCAGCTCCCAGGGGCCGGTAGGTGAAGCTTTCTTT
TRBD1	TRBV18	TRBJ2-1	CASSQPGQGANEQFF	TGTGCCAGCTCACAACCGGGACAGGGGGCAAATGAGCAGTTCTTC
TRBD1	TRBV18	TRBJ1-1	CASSAYRGRTEDFF	TGTGCCAGCTCAGCCTACAGGGGGCGGACTGAAGATTTCTTT
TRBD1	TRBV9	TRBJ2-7	CASSVEGQGDYEQYF	TGTGCCAGCAGCGTAGAGGGACAGGGGGACTACGAGCAGTACTTC
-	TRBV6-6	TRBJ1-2	CASSSGVSYGYTF	TGTGCCAGCAGTTCCGGAGTCTCCTATGGCTACACCTTC
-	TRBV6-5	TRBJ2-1	CASQGGDEQFF	TGTGCCAGCCAAGGGGGGGATGAGCAGTTCTTC
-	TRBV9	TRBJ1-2	CASSVLEVGGGYTF	TGTGCCAGCAGCGTGCTAGAGGTAGGGGGTGGCTACACCTTC
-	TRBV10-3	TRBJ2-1	CAIGDSESDNEQFF	TGTGCCATCGGAGACTCCGAATCCGACAATGAGCAGTTCTTC
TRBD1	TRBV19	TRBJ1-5	CASNTGTEDYSNQPQHF	TGTGCCAGTAATACCGGGACAGAAGATTATAGCAATCAGCCCCAGCATTTT
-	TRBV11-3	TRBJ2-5	CASSFPGAETQYF	TGTGCCAGCAGCTTTCCAGGGGCCGAGACCCAGTACTTC
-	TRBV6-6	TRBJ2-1	CASSPQGGSYNEQFF	TGTGCCAGCAGTCCCCAGGGGGGTTCCTACAATGAGCAGTTCTTC